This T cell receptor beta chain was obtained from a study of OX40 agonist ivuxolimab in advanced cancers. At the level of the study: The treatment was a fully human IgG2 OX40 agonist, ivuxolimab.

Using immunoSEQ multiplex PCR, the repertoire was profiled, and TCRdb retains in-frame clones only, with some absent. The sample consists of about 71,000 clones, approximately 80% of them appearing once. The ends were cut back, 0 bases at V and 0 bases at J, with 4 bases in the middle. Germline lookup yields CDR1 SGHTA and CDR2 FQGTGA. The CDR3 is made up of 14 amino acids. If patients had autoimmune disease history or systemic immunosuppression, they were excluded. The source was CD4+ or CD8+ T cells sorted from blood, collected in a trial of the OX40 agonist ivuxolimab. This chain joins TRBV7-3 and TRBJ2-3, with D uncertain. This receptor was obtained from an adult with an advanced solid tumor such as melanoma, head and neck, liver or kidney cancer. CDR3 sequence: CASSLTYSTDTQYF. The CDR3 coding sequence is TGTGCCAGCAGCTTAACTTACAGCACAGATACGCAGTATTTT.